This T cell receptor (beta chain) was captured in a study of T cell repertoires in cytomegalovirus infection. The overall study: Public TCR beta signatures indicated both CMV infection and matching HLA type.

The V gene's germline CDR1 is MNHEY and CDR2 SVGEGT. With 7 bases clipped from V and 1 base from J, the junction kept 6 bases outside the gene matches. This CDR3 contains 14 residues. Regarding the study as a whole: CMV-specific HLA-C-restricted TCR beta clonotypes dominated the ex vivo response.

Via MiXCR, TCRdb re-called the reads, giving one row per CDR3 protein. The sample gives tens of thousands of distinct CDR3 sequences, around 21% of which show up once; around 72% is in the top ten. The sample holds a few counts of this clonotype. Its cognate antigen is unknown. The clonotype comes from a human donor in good health (CMV status not recorded). Some clones in this sample may be carry-over from other donors' samples. The specimen was CD8+ T cells from cultured PBMCs, collected from culture after CMV antigen stimulation. The gene calls are TRBV6-2 or TRBV6-3 and TRBJ2-5; 7 bases match TRBD1. CDR3 bases: TGTGCCAGCAAACCGTGGGACAGCCAAGAGACCCAGTACTTC. As protein: CASKPWDSQETQYF.